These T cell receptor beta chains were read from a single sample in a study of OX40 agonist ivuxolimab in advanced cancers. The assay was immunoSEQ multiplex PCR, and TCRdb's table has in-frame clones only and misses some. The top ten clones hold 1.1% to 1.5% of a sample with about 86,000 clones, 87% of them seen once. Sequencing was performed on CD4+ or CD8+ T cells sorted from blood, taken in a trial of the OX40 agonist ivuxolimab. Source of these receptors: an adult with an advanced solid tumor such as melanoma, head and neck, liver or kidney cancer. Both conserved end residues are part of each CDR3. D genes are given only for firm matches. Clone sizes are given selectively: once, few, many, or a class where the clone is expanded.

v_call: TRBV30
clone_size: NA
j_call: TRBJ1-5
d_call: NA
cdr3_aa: CAWSPLHSNQPQHF
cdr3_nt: TGTGCCTGGAGTCCCTTACATAGCAATCAGCCCCAGCATTTT

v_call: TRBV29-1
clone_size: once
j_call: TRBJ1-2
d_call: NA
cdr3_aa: CSVEGGDYGYTF
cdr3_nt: TGCAGCGTTGAAGGGGGAGACTATGGCTACACCTTC

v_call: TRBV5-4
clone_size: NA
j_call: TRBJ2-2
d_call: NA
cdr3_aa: CASRPTGRPGELFF
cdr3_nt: TGTGCCAGCAGACCGACAGGGAGGCCCGGGGAGCTGTTTTTT

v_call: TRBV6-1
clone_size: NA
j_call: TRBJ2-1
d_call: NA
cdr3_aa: CASSETTLLPYNEQFF
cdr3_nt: TGTGCCAGCAGTGAAACCACCCTCTTACCCTACAATGAGCAGTTCTTC

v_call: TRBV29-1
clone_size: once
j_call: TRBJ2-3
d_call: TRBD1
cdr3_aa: CSVASGQAIDTQYF
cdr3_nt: TGCAGCGTTGCTTCGGGACAGGCGATAGATACGCAGTATTTT

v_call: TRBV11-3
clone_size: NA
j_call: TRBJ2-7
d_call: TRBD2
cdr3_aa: CASSLGLAGDEQYF
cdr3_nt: TGTGCCAGCAGCTTAGGACTAGCGGGAGACGAGCAGTACTTC

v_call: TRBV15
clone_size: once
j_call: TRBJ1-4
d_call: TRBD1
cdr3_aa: CATSRTGQGEKLFF
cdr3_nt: TGTGCCACCAGCAGAACCGGACAGGGTGAAAAACTGTTTTTT

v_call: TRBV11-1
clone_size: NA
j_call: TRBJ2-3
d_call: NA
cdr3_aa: CASSATSTDTQYF
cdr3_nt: TGTGCCAGCAGCGCGACTAGCACAGATACGCAGTATTTT

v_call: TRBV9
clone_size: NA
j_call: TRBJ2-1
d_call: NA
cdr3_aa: CASSVQPGRSEQFF
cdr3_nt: TGTGCCAGCAGCGTTCAGCCGGGACGAAGTGAGCAGTTCTTC

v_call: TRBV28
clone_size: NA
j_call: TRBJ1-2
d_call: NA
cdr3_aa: CASSRGFNYGYTF
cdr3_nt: TGTGCCAGCAGCAGGGGCTTTAACTATGGCTACACCTTC

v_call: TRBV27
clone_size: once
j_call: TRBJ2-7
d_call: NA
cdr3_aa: CASTSWGEYEQYF
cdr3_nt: TGTGCCAGCACCTCATGGGGGGAGTACGAGCAGTACTTC

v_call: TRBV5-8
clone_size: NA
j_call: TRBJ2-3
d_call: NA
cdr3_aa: CASSLSPLMDTQYF
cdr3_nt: TGTGCCAGCAGCTTGAGCCCTCTTATGGATACGCAGTATTTT

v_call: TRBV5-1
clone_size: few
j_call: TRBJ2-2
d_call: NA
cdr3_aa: CASSLSGTGELFF
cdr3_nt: TGCGCCAGCAGCTTGAGCGGCACCGGGGAGCTGTTTTTT

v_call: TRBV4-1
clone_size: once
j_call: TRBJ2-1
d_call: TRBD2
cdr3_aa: CASSQPGLAERGSYNEQFF
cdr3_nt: TGCGCCAGCAGCCAGCCGGGACTAGCGGAAAGGGGGTCCTACAATGAGCAGTTCTTC

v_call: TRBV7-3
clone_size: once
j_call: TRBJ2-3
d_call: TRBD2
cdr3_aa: CASSSGLAGVTDTQYF
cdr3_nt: TGTGCCAGCAGCTCGGGACTAGCGGGGGTCACAGATACGCAGTATTTT

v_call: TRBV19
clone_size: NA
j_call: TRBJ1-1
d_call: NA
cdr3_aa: CASRRDRNTEAFF
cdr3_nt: TGTGCCAGTAGACGGGATAGGAACACTGAAGCTTTCTTT

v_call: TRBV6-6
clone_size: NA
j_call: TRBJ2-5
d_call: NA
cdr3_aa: CASTIGGAPETQYF
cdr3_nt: TGTGCCAGCACCATTGGGGGGGCGCCGGAGACCCAGTACTTC

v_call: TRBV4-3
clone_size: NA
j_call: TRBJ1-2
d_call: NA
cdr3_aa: CASSHEGAAGYGYTF
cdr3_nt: TGCGCCAGCAGCCACGAAGGGGCCGCGGGTTATGGCTACACCTTC

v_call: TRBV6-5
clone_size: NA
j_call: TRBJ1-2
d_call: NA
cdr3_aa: CASSYSWGVGYTF
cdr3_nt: TGTGCCAGCAGTTACTCCTGGGGCGTTGGCTACACCTTC

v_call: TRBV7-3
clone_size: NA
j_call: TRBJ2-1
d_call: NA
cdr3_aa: CASSQTYSSYNEQFF
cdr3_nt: TGTGCCAGCAGCCAAACTTATAGCTCCTACAATGAGCAGTTCTTC

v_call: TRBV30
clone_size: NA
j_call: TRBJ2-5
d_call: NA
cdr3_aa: CAWRGTLYQETQYF
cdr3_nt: TGTGCCTGGAGGGGGACACTCTATCAAGAGACCCAGTACTTC

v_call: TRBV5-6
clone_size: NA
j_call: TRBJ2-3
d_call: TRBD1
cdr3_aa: CASSSIRTGILLDTDTQYF
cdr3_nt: TGTGCCAGCAGTTCTATCCGGACAGGAATTCTACTTGACACAGATACGCAGTATTTT

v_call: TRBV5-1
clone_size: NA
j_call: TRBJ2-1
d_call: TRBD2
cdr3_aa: CASSLSSGGTGEQFF
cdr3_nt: TGCGCCAGCAGCTTGTCTAGCGGGGGGACGGGTGAGCAGTTCTTC

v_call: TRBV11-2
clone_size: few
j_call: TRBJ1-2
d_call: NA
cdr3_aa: CASTARGDNYGYTF
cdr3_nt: TGTGCCAGCACCGCGAGGGGGGATAACTATGGCTACACCTTC

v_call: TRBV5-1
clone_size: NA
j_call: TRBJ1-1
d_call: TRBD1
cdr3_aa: CASSLGDRGRTEAFF
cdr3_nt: TGCGCCAGCAGCTTGGGGGACAGGGGTCGAACTGAAGCTTTCTTT

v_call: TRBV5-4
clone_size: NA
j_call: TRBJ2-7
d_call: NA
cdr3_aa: CASSSQSRSYEQYF
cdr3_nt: TGTGCCAGCAGCTCCCAATCCCGCTCCTACGAGCAGTACTTC

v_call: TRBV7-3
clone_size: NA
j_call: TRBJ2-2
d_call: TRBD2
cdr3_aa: CASSLGLANTGELFF
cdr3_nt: TGTGCCAGCAGCTTGGGACTAGCGAACACCGGGGAGCTGTTTTTT

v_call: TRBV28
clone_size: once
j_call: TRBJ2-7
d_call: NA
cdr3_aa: CASSSRFKEQYF
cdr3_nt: TGTGCCAGCAGTTCCCGCTTTAAAGAGCAGTACTTC

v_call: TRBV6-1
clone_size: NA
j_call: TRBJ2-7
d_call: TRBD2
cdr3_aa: CASSESQRESYEQYF
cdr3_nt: TGTGCCAGCAGTGAATCCCAGCGGGAGTCTTACGAGCAGTACTTC

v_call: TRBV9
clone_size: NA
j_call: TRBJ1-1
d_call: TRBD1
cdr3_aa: CASSVQPSAGGTEAFF
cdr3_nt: TGTGCCAGCAGCGTACAACCTTCGGCAGGGGGCACTGAAGCTTTCTTT

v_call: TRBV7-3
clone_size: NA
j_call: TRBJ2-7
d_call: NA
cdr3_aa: CASSHYLKPMIGSYEQYF
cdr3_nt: TGTGCCAGCAGCCATTACTTAAAACCGATGATCGGCTCCTACGAGCAGTACTTC

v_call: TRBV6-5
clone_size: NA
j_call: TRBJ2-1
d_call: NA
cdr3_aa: CASSYSRYRYNEQFF
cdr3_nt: TGTGCCAGCAGTTACTCCCGTTACAGATACAATGAGCAGTTCTTC

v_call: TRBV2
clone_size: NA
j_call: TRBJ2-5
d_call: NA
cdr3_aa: CASGGARETQYF
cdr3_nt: TGTGCCAGCGGGGGAGCGAGGGAGACCCAGTACTTC

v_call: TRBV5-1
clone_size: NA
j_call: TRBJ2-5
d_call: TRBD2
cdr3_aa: CASSSTSGSETQYF
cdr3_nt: TGCGCCAGCAGCTCCACTAGCGGGAGTGAGACCCAGTACTTC

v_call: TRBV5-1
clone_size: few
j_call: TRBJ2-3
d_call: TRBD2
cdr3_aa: CASSLRLAGGVNTDTQYF
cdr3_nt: TGCGCCAGCAGCTTACGGCTAGCGGGAGGTGTGAATACAGATACGCAGTATTTT

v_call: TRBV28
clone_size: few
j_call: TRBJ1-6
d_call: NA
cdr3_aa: CASTWGGDSPLHF
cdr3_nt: TGTGCCAGCACCTGGGGTGGGGATTCACCCCTCCACTTT

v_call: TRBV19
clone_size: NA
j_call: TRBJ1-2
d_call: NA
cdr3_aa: CASNFIGMHDGYTF
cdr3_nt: TGTGCCAGTAACTTTATCGGGATGCACGATGGCTACACCTTC

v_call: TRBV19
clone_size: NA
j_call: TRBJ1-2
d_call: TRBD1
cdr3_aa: CASSTRQGGRYGYTF
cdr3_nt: TGTGCCAGTAGTACGCGACAGGGAGGGCGGTATGGCTACACCTTC

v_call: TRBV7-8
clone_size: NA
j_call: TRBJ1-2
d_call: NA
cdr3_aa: CASSLPGDAPGGYTF
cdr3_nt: TGTGCCAGCAGCTTACCGGGTGACGCCCCGGGTGGCTACACCTTC

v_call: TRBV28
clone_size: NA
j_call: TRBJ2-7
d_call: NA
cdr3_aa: CASSFEEGARDYEQYF
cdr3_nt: TGTGCCAGCAGTTTTGAGGAGGGGGCGAGGGACTACGAGCAGTACTTC

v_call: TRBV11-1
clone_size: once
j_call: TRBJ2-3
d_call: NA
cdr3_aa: CASSFPDWNTDTQYF
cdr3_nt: TGTGCCAGCAGCTTCCCCGACTGGAACACAGATACGCAGTATTTT

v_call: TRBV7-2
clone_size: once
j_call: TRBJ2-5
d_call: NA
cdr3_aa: CASSPPPPRGSQETQYF
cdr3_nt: TGTGCCAGCAGCCCGCCTCCCCCGAGGGGGAGCCAAGAGACCCAGTACTTC

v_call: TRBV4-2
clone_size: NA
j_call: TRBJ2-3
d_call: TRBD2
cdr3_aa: CASSPGTSGRAGSDTQYF
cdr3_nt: TGTGCCAGCAGCCCCGGGACTAGCGGGAGGGCCGGTTCAGATACGCAGTATTTT

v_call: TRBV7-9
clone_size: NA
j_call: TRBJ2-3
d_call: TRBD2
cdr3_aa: CASERVRLAGVSTDTQYF
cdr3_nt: TGTGCCAGCGAACGGGTTCGATTAGCGGGGGTGAGCACAGATACGCAGTATTTT

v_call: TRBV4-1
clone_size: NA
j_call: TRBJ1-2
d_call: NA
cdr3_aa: CASSQGLGQTSNYGYTF
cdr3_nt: TGCGCCAGCAGCCAAGGCCTCGGACAGACATCTAACTATGGCTACACCTTC

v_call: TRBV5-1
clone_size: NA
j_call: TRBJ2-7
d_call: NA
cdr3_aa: CASSLVGHSNYEQYF
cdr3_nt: TGCGCCAGCAGCTTGGTTGGGCACAGCAACTACGAGCAGTACTTC

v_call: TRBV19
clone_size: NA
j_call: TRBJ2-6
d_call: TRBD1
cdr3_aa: CASRTGTISGANVLTF
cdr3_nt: TGTGCCTCCCGGACAGGTACAATTTCTGGGGCCAACGTCCTGACTTTC

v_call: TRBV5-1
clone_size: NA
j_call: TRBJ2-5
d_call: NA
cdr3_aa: CASSLGVGRDQETQYF
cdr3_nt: TGCGCCAGCAGCTTGGGGGTCGGTAGGGACCAAGAGACCCAGTACTTC

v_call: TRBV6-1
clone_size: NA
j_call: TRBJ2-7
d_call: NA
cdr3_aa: CASSRGQSSYEQYF
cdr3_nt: TGTGCCAGCAGCAGGGGACAATCCTCCTACGAGCAGTACTTC

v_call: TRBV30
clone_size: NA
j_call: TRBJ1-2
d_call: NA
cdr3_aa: CAWNPGLYGYTF
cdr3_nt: TGTGCCTGGAACCCGGGCCTGTATGGCTACACCTTC

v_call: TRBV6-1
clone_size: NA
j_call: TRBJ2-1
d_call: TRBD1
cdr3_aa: CASTDRGNEQFF
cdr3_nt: TGTGCCAGCACGGACAGGGGTAATGAGCAGTTCTTC